Listed below are T cell receptor beta chains from one sample, sequenced in a study of EBV T-cell therapy then PD-1 blockade in nasopharyngeal carcinoma. Their cognate antigens are unknown. This table comes from immunoSEQ multiplex PCR, and its TCRdb copy is limited to in-frame clones, with some not included. The table has roughly 20,000 clones, roughly 84% seen once. The source was CD8+ T cells from blood, collected around day 30 from a patient whose treatment included autologous EBV-specific T cells and nivolumab. These TCRs come from a middle-aged man with nasopharyngeal carcinoma. Each CDR3 is given with its conserved first and last residue. A D gene is named only where the DNA matches it firmly. Some rows mark clone size as missing; the rest say once, few, many or name a class of expanded clone.

TRBJ2-7 NA TRBD1 TRBV28 TGTGCCAGCAGGCCGGGACAGCTCTACGAGCAGTACTTC CASRPGQLYEQYF
TRBJ2-2 NA TRBD1 TRBV6-2/TRBV6-3 TGTGCCAGCAGTCCCGGACAGGGCGACACCGGGGAGCTGTTTTTT CASSPGQGDTGELFF
TRBJ2-7 once NA TRBV3-1/TRBV3-2 TGTGCCAGCAGCCAAGGATCAGGGCCCTACGAGCAGTACTTC CASSQGSGPYEQYF
TRBJ2-6 NA TRBD1 TRBV29-1 TGCAGCGTTGAAGATCGCAAAGGACAGGGGGCGCCCGGGGCCAACGTCCTGACTTTC CSVEDRKGQGAPGANVLTF
TRBJ2-3 NA TRBD2 TRBV6-5 TGTGCCAGCAGAGGGACTAGCGGGGACCGAGATACGCAGTATTTT CASRGTSGDRDTQYF
TRBJ2-1 NA NA TRBV6-5 TGTGCCAGCAGTTACCCCAGCGGAGGAGATGAGCAGTTCTTC CASSYPSGGDEQFF
TRBJ2-1 NA TRBD2 TRBV4-1 TGCGCCAGCAGCCAAGAGGGCGGGGGGGCCGGTTTTGCCAATGAGCAGTTCTTC CASSQEGGGAGFANEQFF
TRBJ1-5 NA NA TRBV27 TGTGCCAGCAGTTTACGGACTAATCAGCCCCAGCATTTT CASSLRTNQPQHF
TRBJ2-1 NA TRBD1 TRBV12-3/TRBV12-4 TGTGCCAGCAGTTTTGGGACAGTTCAGTTCTTC CASSFGTVQFF
TRBJ2-3 NA NA TRBV14 TGTGCCAGCAGCCAAAGAGTGGGGACACCCAGCACAGATACGCAGTATTTT CASSQRVGTPSTDTQYF
TRBJ2-5 NA NA TRBV9 TGTGCCAGCAGCGTAGATGGGCAAGCCCAAGAGACCCAGTACTTC CASSVDGQAQETQYF
TRBJ2-2 NA TRBD1 TRBV7-9 TGTGCCAGCAGCTTTGACAGGGTAGGGAACACCGGGGAGCTGTTTTTT CASSFDRVGNTGELFF
TRBJ1-2 NA NA TRBV9 TGTGCCAGCAGCGTAGTAGGGAACTATGGCTACACCTTC CASSVVGNYGYTF
TRBJ2-7 NA TRBD1 TRBV28 TGTGCCAGCAGTCGAATTGACAGGGGGCTCGAGCAGTACTTC CASSRIDRGLEQYF
TRBJ2-7 NA NA TRBV19 TGTGCCAGTACCATGGGGGCCGAGCAGTACTTC CASTMGAEQYF
TRBJ1-1 NA NA TRBV21-1 TGTGCCAGGGATCAGGGATTTAGGACTGAAGCTTTCTTT CARDQGFRTEAFF
TRBJ1-2 NA TRBD1 TRBV29-1 TGCAGCGTCACAGGGGGCTATGGCTACACCTTC CSVTGGYGYTF
TRBJ2-5 NA NA TRBV9 TGTGCCAGCAGCGTGCAAGAGACCCAGTACTTC CASSVQETQYF
TRBJ1-6 NA NA TRBV7-2 TGTGCCAGCAGCTTGGGGGGGTTAGGCAATTCACCCCTCCACTTT CASSLGGLGNSPLHF
TRBJ1-6 NA NA TRBV6-5 TGTGCCAGCAAAACCCTTTTGGGGGGGGGTTCACCCCTCCACTTT CASKTLLGGGSPLHF
TRBJ2-3 NA NA TRBV5-5 TGTGCCAGCAGCTTGCAGGGGGGGGGCTCCACAGATACGCAGTATTTT CASSLQGGGSTDTQYF
TRBJ2-2 NA TRBD2 TRBV6-4 TGTGCCAGCAGTCCCTCAACTAGCGGGGGGTTTGAAACCGGGGAGCTGTTTTTT CASSPSTSGGFETGELFF
TRBJ2-2 NA TRBD2 TRBV6-5 TGTGCCAGCAGTTACTCGGCTAGCGGGCCCGGGGAGCTGTTTTTT CASSYSASGPGELFF
TRBJ1-2 few NA TRBV7-3 TGTGCCAGCAGCTCCCCGGGTCTTAACTATGGCTACACCTTC CASSSPGLNYGYTF
TRBJ1-1 NA NA TRBV9 TGTGCCAGCAGCGTAGAATCGGGGGGCCCTGGGAACACTGAAGCTTTCTTT CASSVESGGPGNTEAFF
TRBJ2-1 NA NA TRBV5-5 TGTGCCAGCAGCTGGAGGGACGGTTACAATGAGCAGTTCTTC CASSWRDGYNEQFF
TRBJ2-1 NA TRBD2 TRBV9 TGTGCCAGCAGCGTAGTTAGCGGGGGGGCACATGAGCAGTTCTTC CASSVVSGGAHEQFF
TRBJ2-7 NA NA TRBV27 TGTGCCAGCAGTTTAAGAGGGGACGAGCAGTACTTC CASSLRGDEQYF
TRBJ2-1 NA TRBD2 TRBV3-1/TRBV3-2 TGTGCCAGCAGCCAAGGGACTAGCGGGAATGAGCAGTTCTTC CASSQGTSGNEQFF
TRBJ2-3 NA TRBD2 TRBV6-2/TRBV6-3 TGTGCCAGCAGTTACAGGACTAGCGGGGATCCAGTAGATACGCAGTATTTT CASSYRTSGDPVDTQYF
TRBJ1-3 NA NA TRBV24-1 TGTGCCACCAGTCAGGCTGGAAACACCATATATTTT CATSQAGNTIYF
TRBJ1-1 NA NA TRBV11-1 TGTGCCAGCAGCTTACCTGGACACATTGACACTGAAGCTTTCTTT CASSLPGHIDTEAFF
TRBJ1-2 few NA TRBV23-1 TGCGCCAGCAGTGTAGACCATGGCTACACCTTC CASSVDHGYTF
TRBJ2-1 NA NA TRBV6-2/TRBV6-3 TGTGCCAGCAGTTACGAGCCAGCCAGTGTGAATGAGCAGTTCTTC CASSYEPASVNEQFF
TRBJ1-2 NA NA TRBV6-5 TGTGCCAGCAGTTACACCCCACAAAGCTATGGCTACACCTTC CASSYTPQSYGYTF
TRBJ2-5 NA TRBD2 TRBV5-6 TGTGCCAGCAGCTTGGTGGGTTTAGCGGGGGGGAAAGAGACCCAGTACTTC CASSLVGLAGGKETQYF
TRBJ1-6 NA NA TRBV4-3 TGCGCCAGCAGCCACTATTGGCAGGATGATTCACCCCTCCACTTT CASSHYWQDDSPLHF
TRBJ2-7 NA TRBD1 TRBV19 TGTGCCAGTAGTTATCGGACAGGGGAGGGGTCCTACGAGCAGTACTTC CASSYRTGEGSYEQYF
TRBJ2-1 NA NA TRBV7-2 TGTGCCAGCAGCTCTAGACAGGTCTCTTTCAATGAGCAGTTCTTC CASSSRQVSFNEQFF
TRBJ1-1 NA TRBD1 TRBV5-1 TGCGCCAGCAGCGGGACAGGGGGGGCCACTGAAGCTTTCTTT CASSGTGGATEAFF
TRBJ1-1 once TRBD1 TRBV29-1 TGCAGCACCCGGGACAGGGGCTTTGTCACTGAAGCTTTCTTT CSTRDRGFVTEAFF
TRBJ1-5 NA NA TRBV20-1 TGCAGTGCTAGTTTACCCGGTACGGGCAATCAGCCCCAGCATTTT CSASLPGTGNQPQHF
TRBJ2-2 NA TRBD2 TRBV28 TGTGCCAGCAGGCATTTGCTCCCAGCGGGGTATACCGGGGAGCTGTTTTTT CASRHLLPAGYTGELFF
TRBJ2-7 NA TRBD2 TRBV4-3 TGCGCCAGCAGCCAAAGAACACTAGCGGGGGGTCCGGACTCTTACGAGCAGTACTTC CASSQRTLAGGPDSYEQYF
TRBJ1-1 NA NA TRBV6-2/TRBV6-3 TGTGCCAGCAGTTATGGGCAGGTGAACACTGAAGCTTTCTTT CASSYGQVNTEAFF
TRBJ2-2 NA TRBD2 TRBV9 TGTGCCAGCACCATAGCGGGGGGCAACACCGGGGAGCTGTTTTTT CASTIAGGNTGELFF
TRBJ1-1 NA NA TRBV11-1 TGTGCCAGCAGCTTTGACGGACATTCGGCTTTCTTT CASSFDGHSAFF
TRBJ2-7 NA TRBD1 TRBV5-6 TGTGCCAGCAGCTTCGGGGACAGGGCCTACGAGCAGTACTTC CASSFGDRAYEQYF
TRBJ1-6 NA NA TRBV18 TGTGCCAGCTCACCGTCTGGACGGCGCAGCTCCTATAATTCACCCCTCCACTTT CASSPSGRRSSYNSPLHF
TRBJ2-2 few TRBD1 TRBV5-6 TGTGCCAGCAGCTTGAGGGACAGGACGAACACCGGGGAGCTGTTTTTT CASSLRDRTNTGELFF
TRBJ1-6 NA NA TRBV6-5 TGTGCCAGCAGAAAACAGGGATTCAATAATTCACCCCTCCACTTT CASRKQGFNNSPLHF
TRBJ1-2 NA NA TRBV14 TGTGCCAGCAGCCAAGTAGGGGGGTCTAACTATGGCTACACCTTC CASSQVGGSNYGYTF
TRBJ2-5 NA TRBD2 TRBV2 TGTGCCAGCAGTGTAAGACTAGCGGGGGGGCCGAGAGAGACCCAGTACTTC CASSVRLAGGPRETQYF